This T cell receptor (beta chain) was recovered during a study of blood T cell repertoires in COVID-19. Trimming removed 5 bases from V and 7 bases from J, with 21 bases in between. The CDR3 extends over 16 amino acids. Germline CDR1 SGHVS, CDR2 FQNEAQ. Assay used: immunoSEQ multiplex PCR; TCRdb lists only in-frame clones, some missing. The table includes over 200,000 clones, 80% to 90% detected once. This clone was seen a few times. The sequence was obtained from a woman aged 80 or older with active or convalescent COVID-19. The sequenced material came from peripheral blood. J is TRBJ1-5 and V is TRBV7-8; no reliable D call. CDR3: CASSPREAWEEQPQHF. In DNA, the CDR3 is TGTGCCAGCAGCCCCCGGGAGGCATGGGAGGAACAGCCCCAGCATTTT. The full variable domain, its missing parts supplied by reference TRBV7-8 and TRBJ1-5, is GAGVSQSPRYKVAKRGQDVALRCDPISGHVSLFWYQQALGQGPEFLTYFQNEAQLDKSGLPSDRFFAERPEGSVSTLKIQRTQQEDSAVYLCASSPREAWEEQPQHFGDGTRLSIL.